Included here is one T cell receptor (beta chain) sequence, with context. As yet, its antigen is unknown. CDR1 is SNHLY and CDR2 is FYNNEI in the germline V gene. The trim removed 6 bases at V and 0 bases at J, leaving 2 bases unmatched. The CDR3 length is 13 residues. Profiling relied on immunoSEQ multiplex PCR, and the TCRdb table lists in-frame clones only, not all of them. Counted here are about 100,000 clones, about 90% occurring once; the ten biggest clones make up about 15%. The data were taken from a study of T cell responses to AZD1222 COVID-19 vaccine. The overall study: Second-dose intervals near 4 or 12 weeks were combined.

General study points: Increases in Spike-specific TCR breadth and depth were seen after two AZD1222 doses.

The source was peripheral blood, collected on day 0 of AZD1222 vaccination. The J gene is TRBJ2-7, the V gene TRBV2; 7 bases match TRBD1. This sequence originates from an adult in good health. DNA for the CDR3: TGTGCCAGCAGGGGGACAGCCTCCTACGAGCAGTACTTC. This sequence encodes CASRGTASYEQYF.